This entry lists 21 T cell receptor beta chains sequenced from one sample in a study of blood T cell repertoires in COVID-19. Produced via immunoSEQ multiplex PCR; TCRdb's table is partial and in-frame only. The repertoire holds roughly 9,400 clones, with roughly four fifths as singletons. The sequencing input was peripheral blood. The receptors were gathered from a human donor in a cohort sampled during active COVID-19.

This clone has a handful of counts. This sequence joins TRBV5-1 and TRBJ1-1; TRBD1 aligns across 10 bases. The V gene's germline CDR1 is SGHRS and CDR2 YFSETQ. The CDR3 totals 16 residues. The junction had 9 bases not matched to a gene; V was cut back by 4 bases and J by 3 bases. As DNA, the CDR3 is TGCGCCAGCAGCCCGACAGGGGGCGTGTTGGACACTGAAGCTTTCTTT. This gives the protein CASSPTGGVLDTEAFF.

The genes are TRBV3-1 (or the pseudogene TRBV3-2) and TRBJ1-3; 9 bases map to TRBD1. Germline CDR1 LGHDT, CDR2 YNNKEL (reference sequence). The trim removed 4 bases at V and 4 bases at J, leaving 5 bases unmatched. The CDR3 contains 15 residues. For the CDR3, the DNA is TGTGCCAGCAGCCCGACAGGGGGATCAGGAAACACCATATATTTT. This gives the protein CASSPTGGSGNTIYF.

This clone came up a few times. The chain carries TRBV5-5 and TRBJ1-5, with D tentatively TRBD1 (6 bases). Germline CDR1 reads SGHKS; CDR2 reads YYEKEE (reference sequence). The CDR3 length is 15 residues. V was clipped by 4 bases and J by 4 bases, with 15 bases between them. The DNA of the CDR3 is TGTGCCAGCAGCCTCGGGGCAGGGGAAAATCAGCCCCAGCATTTT. It is translated as CASSLGAGENQPQHF.

The V call is TRBV6-1, the J call TRBJ1-5, with D perhaps TRBD1 (5 bases). Trimming left V 4 bases short and J 0 bases short, with 19 bases between. This CDR3 is 18 amino acids long. Germline V gene lookup returns CDR1 MNHNS and CDR2 SASEGT. In DNA form, the CDR3 reads TGTGCCAGCAGTGGCCGGGGGTGGGAGGCTACTAGCAATCAGCCCCAGCATTTT. The encoded protein is CASSGRGWEATSNQPQHF.

The chain employs TRBV5-1 and TRBJ1-1; unclear D gene. The germline gives CDR1 SGHRS, CDR2 YFSETQ. V lost 0 bases and J lost 0, with 15 bases in between. The CDR3 extends over 17 amino acids. The CDR3 DNA reads TGCGCCAGCAGCTTGGCCGCAGGCGCTAACATGAACACTGAAGCTTTCTTT. It yields the protein CASSLAAGANMNTEAFF.

Written as DNA, the CDR3 is TGTGCCAGCAGCTCCGGGTTCCTAAACAATCAGCCCCAGCATTTT. Translation gives CASSSGFLNNQPQHF. The chain is built from TRBV5-6 and TRBJ1-5; D is uncertain. The CDR3 is 15 residues long. V was trimmed by 3 bases and J by 3 bases, leaving 13 bases between them. Per germline, CDR1 SGHDT and CDR2 YYEEEE.

The V gene is TRBV7-2, the J gene TRBJ2-5, with D hard to call. CDR3 length: 15 amino acids. Germline assignment: CDR1 SGHTA and CDR2 FQGNSA. V shed 2 bases and J shed 3 bases, with 13 bases lying between them. CDR3 nucleotide sequence: TGTGCCAGCAGCTTATCGACGACAAGGAAAGAGACCCAGTACTTC. Amino acids: CASSLSTTRKETQYF.

The V call is TRBV18, the J call TRBJ1-5; 10 nucleotides agree with TRBD1. Trimming at V came to 2 bases and at J to 1 base, leaving 2 bases not matched to a gene. CDR3 length: 16 residues. Germline V gene lookup returns CDR1 KGHSH and CDR2 LQKENI. CDR3 residues: CASSPMTGGSNQPQHF. The CDR3 nucleotides read TGTGCCAGCTCACCAATGACAGGGGGCAGCAATCAGCCCCAGCATTTT.

The chain recombines TRBV6-5 with TRBJ1-4; 11 bases line up with TRBD1. CDR3 length: 14 amino acids. CDR1 is MNHEY, CDR2 SVGAGI, per germline. V shed 7 bases and J 7 bases; nucleotides not matched to a gene: 5. CDR3 in DNA: TGTGCCAGCATAAGGGACAGGGGGTTTGAAAAACTGTTTTTT. Residues: CASIRDRGFEKLFF.

This clone has only one observation. CDR3 sequence reads: CASSFLQSRDGYTF. DNA of the CDR3: TGTGCCAGCAGTTTTTTACAGAGCAGGGATGGCTACACCTTC. This chain uses TRBV28 with TRBJ1-2, with a tentative D call TRBD1 (5 bases). CDR1 and CDR2 (germline): MDHEN, SYDVKM. Between the trimmed V and J ends, which lost 3 bases and 6 bases, there was a span of 14 bases. The CDR3 runs 14 residues.

V is TRBV9 and J is TRBJ1-6, with 7 bases fitting TRBD1. Germline V CDR1 and CDR2: SGDLS, YYNGEE. The CDR3 is 15 amino acids. The trim removed 0 bases at V and 10 bases at J, leaving 7 bases unmatched. CDR3 loop: CASSVGVGGESPLHF. CDR3 coding DNA: TGTGCCAGCAGCGTAGGGGTAGGGGGCGAATCACCCCTCCACTTT.

This clone was seen a single time. The J gene is TRBJ1-1, the V gene TRBV5-4; D perhaps matches TRBD1 (5 bases). Germline V lookup: CDR1 SGHNT, CDR2 YYREEE (reference sequence). The CDR3 length is 15 residues. V lost 2 bases, J lost 1 base, and 12 bases lay in between. The CDR3 sequence is CASSLGDRANTEAFF. The CDR3 bases are TGTGCCAGCAGCTTAGGTGACAGAGCGAACACTGAAGCTTTCTTT.

The chain uses TRBV2 and TRBJ1-3; D uncertain. Germline assignment: CDR1 SNHLY and CDR2 FYNNEI. V lost 6 bases and J 5 bases, leaving 14 bases between the germline ends. The CDR3 totals 14 residues. The CDR3: CASSDPLQRNTIYF. The CDR3 DNA follows: TGTGCCAGCAGCGATCCGTTACAGCGAAACACCATATATTTT.

This chain links TRBV2 with TRBJ1-2; 7 nucleotides match TRBD1. Germline values: CDR1 SNHLY, CDR2 FYNNEI. With V trimmed by 0 bases and J by 4 bases, 5 bases remained unmatched. CDR3 length equals 15 residues. The CDR3 region has the DNA TGTGCCAGCAGTGAAGCGCCGGGACAGAGCTATGGCTACACCTTC. It codes for CASSEAPGQSYGYTF.

This sequence joins TRBV7-8 and TRBJ1-1, with D maybe TRBD1 (6 bases). The CDR3 has 18 amino acids. Trimming left V 1 base short and J 4 bases short, with 22 bases between. Germline V gives CDR1 SGHVS, CDR2 FQNEAQ. Here the CDR3 DNA reads TGTGCCAGCAGCTTAGAGAGGTCCGGGACACTCTTCGGCACTGAAGCTTTCTTT. It encodes CASSLERSGTLFGTEAFF.

The chain is built from TRBV24-1 and TRBJ2-2; the D gene is possibly TRBD1 (5 bases). Germline V CDR1 and CDR2: KGHDR, SFDVKD. The CDR3 has 13 residues. V lost 4 bases to trimming and J lost 6 bases, with 8 bases between them. The CDR3 sequence is CATSEPGSGELFF. DNA for the CDR3: TGTGCCACCAGTGAACCAGGGTCCGGGGAGCTGTTTTTT.

This clone was seen just once. This sequence joins TRBV5-1 and TRBJ2-3, with 9 bases matching TRBD1. After removal of 1 base from V and 4 bases from J, the junction contained 4 bases not matched to a gene. CDR1 is SGHRS, CDR2 YFSETQ, per germline. This CDR3 contains 15 residues. CDR3 sequence reads: CASSLWTGASDTQYF. The CDR3 DNA reads TGCGCCAGCAGCTTGTGGACAGGGGCTTCAGATACGCAGTATTTT.

This clone was seen more than once but under ten times. The chain couples TRBV5-1 to TRBJ1-6; D unclear. Trimming removed 2 bases at V and 7 bases at J, with 4 bases between. This CDR3 is built from 12 residues. Germline CDR1 reads SGHRS; CDR2 reads YFSETQ. The CDR3 DNA is TGCGCCAGCAGCTTTCAGAATTCACCCCTCCACTTT. It yields the protein CASSFQNSPLHF.

The genes are TRBV6-4 and TRBJ1-3; 7 bases align to TRBD1. J gave up 0 bases and V 7 bases, and 9 bases lay outside the gene matches. Germline V gene sequence: CDR1 MRHNA, CDR2 SNTAGT. The CDR3 spans 16 residues. The CDR3 region has the DNA TGTGCCAGCATCGTCGCGACAGGGAGCTCTGGAAACACCATATATTTT. Translation gives CASIVATGSSGNTIYF.

This chain uses TRBV7-2 with TRBJ1-1; 10 nucleotides line up with TRBD1. Trimming removed 5 bases from V and 2 bases from J; junction bases left unmatched: 5. CDR1 and CDR2 from the germline V gene are SGHTA and FQGNSA. The CDR3 contains 15 residues. DNA of the CDR3: TGTGCCAGCAGCAACCGGGACAGGGGTAACACTGAAGCTTTCTTT. Its translation is CASSNRDRGNTEAFF.

On this clone itself: A read error may account for a junction end that differs from germline. The chain joins TRBV5-4 to TRBJ2-1, with a tentative D call TRBD2 (5 bases). The CDR3 totals 14 residues. Per germline, CDR1 SGHNT and CDR2 YYREEE (reference sequence). The CDR3 here is CASSLAGSFNEQFF. CDR3 nucleotide sequence: TGTGCCAGCAGCTTGGCGGGATCCTTCAATGAGCAGTTCTTC.